These 29 T cell receptor beta chains came from one sample sequenced in a study of cytomegalovirus exposure and HLA in healthy donors. The PCR had 60 Vbeta and 13 Jbeta primers. Sequenced by immunoSEQ multiplex PCR; TCRdb stores in-frame clones only, minus some. This table holds 160,000 or so clones, around four fifths found once. Sequenced material: PBMCs. All receptors come from a male donor in good health and CMV-seronegative.

CDR3 in amino acids: CASRGGQANTEAFF. In nucleotides, the CDR3 is TGTGCCAGCAGGGGGGGACAGGCTAACACTGAAGCTTTCTTT. The chain combines TRBV28 with TRBJ1-1; 8 positions agree with TRBD1. This CDR3 contains 14 residues. Germline loops: CDR1 MDHEN, CDR2 SYDVKM. V was clipped by 6 bases and J by 2 bases; unmatched bases: 5.

V gene TRBV19 combines with J gene TRBJ2-2, with D possibly matching TRBD2 (5 bases). The length of the CDR3 is 14 residues. V was clipped by 5 bases and J by 6 bases, with 13 bases between them. Germline V gives CDR1 LNHDA, CDR2 SQIVND (reference sequence). CDR3 DNA: TGTGCCAGTAGTTCCGGACTTGGACCCGGGGAGCTGTTTTTT. It is translated as CASSSGLGPGELFF.

This rearrangement joins TRBV4-2 to TRBJ2-1, with TRBD2 matching 11 bases. Germline CDR1 is LGHNA and CDR2 is YNFKEQ. V lost 3 bases, J lost 6 bases, and 7 bases stayed unmatched. The CDR3 spans 16 residues. In DNA, the CDR3 is TGTGCCAGCAGCCAGAGTCAGGGGACTAGCGGCAATGAGCAGTTCTTC. It encodes CASSQSQGTSGNEQFF.

The V call is TRBV18, the J call TRBJ1-6; the D gene is possibly TRBD1 (5 bases). V was clipped by 5 bases and J by 6 bases, with 8 bases between them. Germline V gene data show CDR1 as KGHSH and CDR2 as LQKENI. The CDR3 runs to 13 residues. CDR3 bases: TGTGCCAGCTCAGCCGACAGTAATTCACCCCTCCACTTT. Translating it yields CASSADSNSPLHF.

The table lists this clone with a few counts. The genes are TRBV4-1 and TRBJ1-4; D is perhaps TRBD1 (6 bases). The CDR3 runs 15 residues. Trimming took off 2 bases at V and 5 bases at J, with 12 bases between the two ends. Per the germline V gene, CDR1 is MGHRA and CDR2 is YSYEKL. This CDR3 is CASSQRDKLNEKLFF. The CDR3, as DNA: TGCGCCAGCAGCCAACGGGACAAGTTAAATGAAAAACTGTTTTTT.

J is TRBJ1-2 and V is TRBV6-1; TRBD1 agrees at 7 bases. Per germline, CDR1 MNHNS and CDR2 SASEGT. With V trimmed by 4 bases and J by 2 bases, 7 bases remained unmatched. The CDR3 is made up of 15 amino acids. The CDR3: CASSARDSMNYGYTF. CDR3 sequence (DNA): TGTGCCAGCAGTGCTCGGGACAGCATGAACTATGGCTACACCTTC.

This clone showed up just a few times. J is TRBJ1-2 and V is TRBV6-5, with D possibly matching TRBD1 (5 bases). CDR1 MNHEY and CDR2 SVGAGI come from the germline V gene. CDR3 size: 13 residues. The ends were cut back, 2 bases at V and 8 bases at J, with 12 bases in the middle. CDR3 sequence reads: CASSYEPGQGYTF. The CDR3 DNA reads as TGTGCCAGCAGTTACGAACCAGGGCAAGGCTACACCTTC.

The chain is built from TRBV19 and TRBJ2-7; a possible D gene is TRBD2 (6 bases). Germline CDR1 LNHDA, CDR2 SQIVND (reference sequence). V was pared by 3 bases and J by 5 bases, with 8 bases between. The CDR3 sequence is 12 residues long. The CDR3 DNA reads TGTGCCAGTAGTATCGGAGGGAACGAGCAGTACTTC. It translates to CASSIGGNEQYF.

The chain employs TRBV2 and TRBJ1-1; 8 bases fit TRBD1. Germline assignment: CDR1 SNHLY and CDR2 FYNNEI. The CDR3 covers 14 residues. V dropped 2 bases and J dropped 5; count of bases not matched to a gene: 4. Written as DNA, the CDR3 is TGTGCCAGCAGTGAACAGGGGGCGCTGACTGAAGCTTTCTTT. It is translated as CASSEQGALTEAFF.

V is TRBV5-1 and J is TRBJ1-1, with D unresolved. This CDR3 region has 13 residues. The ends were cut back, 0 bases at V and 6 bases at J, with 9 bases in the middle. The germline V gene encodes CDR1 SGHRS and CDR2 YFSETQ. Written as DNA, the CDR3 is TGCGCCAGCAGCTTGGACCCGAGGTCTGAAGCTTTCTTT. Translating it yields CASSLDPRSEAFF.

This chain uses TRBV27 with TRBJ1-2; D remains ambiguous. Germline CDR1 reads MNHEY; CDR2 reads SMNVEV (reference sequence). This CDR3 spans 17 amino acids. Trimming left V 4 bases short and J 5 bases short, with 23 bases between. DNA for the CDR3: TGTGCCAGCAGTTCCCGGGGTTTGGCCCTCGTCCCATATGGCTACACCTTC. Translation gives CASSSRGLALVPYGYTF.

The chain employs TRBV5-1 and TRBJ2-1, with TRBD2 as a possible D gene (6 bases). The CDR3 loop spans 14 amino acids. V shed 6 bases and J shed 0 bases, with 10 bases lying between them. Germline V gene lookup returns CDR1 SGHRS and CDR2 YFSETQ. The chain's CDR3 is CASTGGDSYNEQFF. The CDR3 DNA reads as TGCGCCAGCACTGGAGGGGACTCCTACAATGAGCAGTTCTTC.

The chain carries TRBV7-6 and TRBJ2-7, with no clear D. The CDR3 length is 14 residues. V lost 1 base to trimming and J lost 0 bases, with 7 bases between them. Germline values: CDR1 SGHVS, CDR2 FNYEAQ. CDR3: CASSLEQYSYEQYF. CDR3 coding DNA: TGTGCCAGCAGCTTAGAACAGTACTCCTACGAGCAGTACTTC.

This rearrangement joins TRBV2 to TRBJ2-5; possibly TRBD1 for D (6 bases). There are 12 residues in the CDR3. Germline values: CDR1 SNHLY, CDR2 FYNNEI. Between the trimmed V and J ends, which lost 5 bases and 3 bases, there was a span of 7 bases. CDR3 nucleotide sequence: TGTGCCAGCAGTCCAGGGGAAGAGACCCAGTACTTC. Its protein is CASSPGEETQYF.

V gene TRBV6-6 combines with J gene TRBJ1-2; maybe TRBD1 (6 bases). The V gene lost 0 bases and the J gene lost 6 bases, with 14 bases spanning the gap. Per the germline V gene, CDR1 is MNHNY and CDR2 is SVGAGI (reference sequence). There are 15 residues in the CDR3. CDR3 bases: TGTGCCAGCAGTTACTCAGTATCCAGGGGAGATGGCTACACCTTC. Translated, it gives CASSYSVSRGDGYTF.

The genes are TRBV6-4 and TRBJ1-1; 10 nucleotides line up with TRBD1. In germline, CDR1 is MRHNA, CDR2 SNTAGT. The V and J ends lost 5 bases and 12 bases, in that order; junction bases with no gene match: 9. The CDR3 has 13 residues. The CDR3 region has the DNA TGTGCCAGCAGTACCGACAGGGGGCATTCCCCTTTCTTT. Amino acid sequence: CASSTDRGHSPFF.

The chain has TRBV28 and TRBJ1-4; 10 nucleotides line up with TRBD1. V shed 2 bases, J shed 7 bases, and the junction held 1 base outside the gene matches. The CDR3 is made up of 14 amino acids. Per germline, CDR1 MDHEN and CDR2 SYDVKM. This chain's CDR3 is CASSLRDRGEKLFF. CDR3 nucleotide sequence: TGTGCCAGCAGTTTAAGGGACAGGGGTGAAAAACTGTTTTTT.

The V gene is TRBV30, the J gene TRBJ2-1, with 10 bases that match TRBD2. Germline CDR1 reads GTSNPN; CDR2 reads SVGIG (reference sequence). The CDR3 covers 15 residues. With V trimmed by 0 bases and J by 5 bases, 4 bases remained unmatched. The CDR3 sequence is CAWSVGTSANNEQFF. For the CDR3, the DNA is TGTGCCTGGAGTGTTGGGACTAGCGCCAACAATGAGCAGTTCTTC.

The V and J genes are TRBV11-2 and TRBJ2-7; 9 bases agree with TRBD1. The CDR3 runs 15 residues. Germline V gene sequence: CDR1 SGHAT, CDR2 FQNNGV. The ends lost 3 bases at V and 4 bases at J; junction bases unmatched: 7. CDR3 protein: CASSFPGQGVYEQYF. The CDR3 nucleotides read TGTGCCAGCAGCTTCCCGGGACAGGGCGTTTACGAGCAGTACTTC.

The V call is TRBV27, the J call TRBJ1-5, with D hard to call. CDR1 and CDR2 from the germline V gene are MNHEY and SMNVEV (reference sequence). Trimming cost V 3 bases and J 2 bases, with 8 bases left between them. This CDR3 has 14 amino acids. The chain's CDR3 is CASSLGRGNQPQHF. CDR3 sequence (DNA): TGTGCCAGCAGTTTGGGGAGGGGCAATCAGCCCCAGCATTTT.

This CDR3 is CASSQDLSRVNYGYTF. The CDR3 DNA follows: TGTGCCAGCAGCCAAGATTTATCCAGGGTAAACTATGGCTACACCTTC. The J gene is TRBJ1-2, the V gene TRBV4-2, with D tentatively TRBD1 (5 bases). This CDR3 spans 16 amino acids. Trimming removed 0 bases at V and 2 bases at J, with 13 bases between. CDR1 is LGHNA and CDR2 is YNFKEQ in the germline V gene.

The chain links TRBV7-9 to TRBJ1-2; TRBD1 agrees at 11 bases. The V and J ends lost 2 bases and 6 bases, in that order; junction bases with no gene match: 14. The germline CDR1 and CDR2 sequences are SEHNR and FQNEAQ (reference sequence). This CDR3 spans 18 amino acids. CDR3 nucleotides: TGTGCCAGCAGCTTACCGGCCGGGCCGGGACAGGGGGTAAATGGCTACACCTTC. As protein: CASSLPAGPGQGVNGYTF.

The rearrangement links TRBV2 to TRBJ2-5; D may be TRBD1 (6 bases). V lost 11 bases, J lost 4 bases, and 17 bases lay in between. Germline loops: CDR1 SNHLY, CDR2 FYNNEI. The CDR3 totals 13 residues. This CDR3 is CAPKKLGGETQYF. The CDR3 bases are TGTGCCCCCAAAAAGTTAGGGGGAGAGACCCAGTACTTC.

This chain links TRBV18 with TRBJ1-5; 10 bases match TRBD1. Germline values: CDR1 KGHSH, CDR2 LQKENI. The CDR3 runs to 14 residues. After removal of 4 bases from V and 7 bases from J, the junction contained 4 bases not matched to a gene. The chain's CDR3 is CASSQGTGAQPQHF. The CDR3 nucleotides are TGTGCCAGCTCACAGGGGACAGGGGCGCAGCCCCAGCATTTT.

The V and J genes are TRBV18 and TRBJ1-2, with 7 bases that match TRBD1. J gave up 6 bases and V 3 bases, and 13 bases lay outside the gene matches. This CDR3 comprises 16 residues. Per germline, CDR1 KGHSH and CDR2 LQKENI. The CDR3 DNA is TGTGCCAGCTCACCCAGAAGCACGACAGGGCACCATGGCTACACCTTC. Protein sequence: CASSPRSTTGHHGYTF.

This chain links TRBV13 with TRBJ2-3, with TRBD1 identical over 8 bases. The CDR3 is 16 residues long. The V gene's germline CDR1 is PRHDT and CDR2 FYEKMQ (reference sequence). Trimming cost V 1 base and J 0 bases; bases outside gene matches: 3. The CDR3 DNA reads TGTGCCAGCAGCTTAGACTGGACAGGGAGCACAGATACGCAGTATTTT. Protein product: CASSLDWTGSTDTQYF. The complete variable domain, with remaining parts taken from reference TRBV13 and TRBJ2-3, reads AAGVIQSPRHLIKEKRETATLKCYPIPRHDTVYWYQQGPGQDPQFLISFYEKMQSDKGSIPDRFSAQQFSDYHSELNMSSLELGDSALYFCASSLDWTGSTDTQYFGPGTRLTVL.

This clone appeared a few times. This chain links TRBV27 with TRBJ1-1, with D tentatively TRBD1 (6 bases). Germline CDR1 is MNHEY and CDR2 is SMNVEV (reference sequence). The CDR3 spans 14 residues. V lost 6 bases and J 3 bases, leaving 14 bases between the germline ends. The CDR3 region is CASRVRGRDTEAFF. The CDR3 DNA reads as TGTGCCAGCAGAGTCAGGGGTAGGGACACTGAAGCTTTCTTT.

The chain carries TRBV9 and TRBJ2-7; TRBD2 matches at 11 bases. V shed 3 bases and J 1 base; nucleotides not matched to a gene: 6. The CDR3 is 16 residues long. From germline, CDR1 is SGDLS and CDR2 YYNGEE. This CDR3 is CASSAGLAGTSYEQYF. Here the CDR3 DNA reads TGTGCCAGCAGCGCAGGACTAGCGGGCACATCCTACGAGCAGTACTTC.

CDR3 residues: CASSLGGQVLEKLFF. Written as DNA, the CDR3 is TGTGCCAGCAGCTTAGGGGGGCAGGTCTTGGAAAAACTGTTTTTT. The chain uses TRBV7-2 and TRBJ1-4; TRBD1 is a possible D gene (6 bases). The germline gives CDR1 SGHTA, CDR2 FQGNSA. This CDR3 region has 15 residues. Trimming cost V 1 base and J 8 bases, with 14 bases left between them.